The 31 T cell receptor beta chains given below trace back to one sample, sequenced in a study of tumor-infiltrating lymphocytes in primary liver carcinoma. Extraction of RNA together with DNA used about 17-30 mg of unsorted bulk tissue. Total RNA amounting to around 450 ng was the source from which TCR beta cDNA was made with a constant-region primer. Libraries covering TCR beta were generated through three nested multiplex PCR rounds (using a slightly modified ARM-PCR). The opening two PCR rounds, ten to eleven cycles each, paired TRBV1-TRBV30 forward primers with a C-beta reverse primer. TCRdb analysed the multiplex PCR reads with MiXCR anew, one entry per CDR3 protein. In the table there are about 64,000 distinct CDR3 sequences, about 65% of which are singletons. The sample consisted of liver tumor tissue from sampling region 4. Subset given: tumor region T4, right-lateral pole. These receptors originate from a man aged 40-55 years with primary liver carcinoma and hepatitis B virus infection.

This clonotype was picked up many times. V and J are TRBV6-1 and TRBJ2-2; TRBD1 matches 9 bases. V shed 5 bases and J 7 bases; nucleotides not matched to a gene: 8. CDR1 is MNHNS, CDR2 SASEGT, per germline. The CDR3 loop spans 15 amino acids. The CDR3 protein is CASSTLTGGSGELFF. CDR3 nucleotide sequence: TGTGCCAGCAGTACACTGACAGGGGGAAGCGGGGAGCTGTTTTTT.

The chain employs TRBV5-1 and TRBJ1-2; the D is unclear. V gave up 7 bases and J gave up 5 bases, with 21 bases separating them. CDR1 SGHRS and CDR2 YFSETQ come from the germline V gene. CDR3 length: 15 amino acids. Here the CDR3 reads CASCSAGFAEYGYTF. The CDR3 DNA reads as TGCGCCAGCTGCTCGGCGGGTTTCGCTGAGTATGGCTACACCTTC.

This clonotype has ten or more counts. The conserved phenylalanine or tryptophan is not found at the CDR3 terminus, so this likely reflects a read error. The chain has TRBV12-3 or TRBV12-4 and TRBJ2-7, with 9 nucleotides matching TRBD2. CDR3 length: 15 residues. CDR3 nucleotide sequence: TGTGCCAGCAGTCTAGCGGGACCCACCAATTACGAGCAGTACCTC. As protein: CASSLAGPTNYEQYL.

This clonotype was seen once. One end of the junction varies from germline; a read error may be responsible. The chain has TRBV11-2 and TRBJ2-1; D is uncertain. The CDR3 extends over 14 amino acids. The germline gives CDR1 SGHAT, CDR2 FQNNGV. The CDR3 DNA sequence: TGTGCCAGGAGCTCATACCGGTTAGTTAGTGAGGAGTTCTTC. This codes for CARSSYRLVSEEFF.

The chain uses TRBV12-3 or TRBV12-4 and TRBJ2-3; 11 bases match TRBD2. The CDR3 is 16 residues long. J lost 0 bases, V lost 6 bases, and 5 bases had no gene match. Written as DNA, the CDR3 is TGTGCCAGCAGCCGTCGGACTAGCGGGAGCACAGATACGCAGTATTTT. Amino acids: CASSRRTSGSTDTQYF.

The chain links TRBV11-2 to TRBJ2-5, with a tentative D call TRBD2 (6 bases). CDR1 is SGHAT and CDR2 is FQNNGV in the germline V gene. The ends were cut back, 6 bases at V and 3 bases at J, with 20 bases in the middle. CDR3 length equals 16 residues. In nucleotides, the CDR3 is TGTGCCAGCAGGCAAGATCCTGGTGGGGGGAAAGAGACCCAGTACTTC. This sequence encodes CASRQDPGGGKETQYF. The full variable domain, completed using reference TRBV11-2 and TRBJ2-5, is EAGVAQSPRYKIIEKRQSVAFWCNPISGHATLYWYQQILGQGPKLLIQFQNNGVVDDSQLPKDRFSAERLKGVDSTLKIQPAKLEDSAVYLCASRQDPGGGKETQYFGPGTRLLVL.

The chain has TRBV12-3 or TRBV12-4 and TRBJ2-1; D not resolved. The V end was cut by 6 bases, the J end by 3 bases, with 18 bases between. The CDR3 loop spans 16 amino acids. The CDR3 is CASSHTAGNLYNEQFF. CDR3 in DNA: TGTGCCAGCAGCCACACCGCTGGAAACCTCTACAATGAGCAGTTCTTC.

As concerns this clonotype: Being one base from a much bigger clone, this may be a read error. The V and J genes are TRBV29-1 and TRBJ2-2; TRBD2 might be the D (5 bases). Germline lookup yields CDR1 SQVTM and CDR2 ANQGSEA. CDR3 length: 15 residues. Here the CDR3 reads CSVGSPDSNIGELFF. The CDR3 DNA follows: TGCAGCGTTGGATCCCCGGACTCAAACATCGGGGAGCTGTTTTTT.

Turning to this clonotype: The junction departs from germline at one end; a sequencing error may be responsible. The genes are TRBV11-2 and TRBJ1-2, with D perhaps matching TRBD1 (5 bases). This CDR3 contains 13 residues. The germline CDR1 and CDR2 sequences are SGHAT and FQNNGV. The CDR3: CTSSQRGVSGYTF. Here the CDR3 DNA reads TGTACCAGCAGCCAAAGAGGGGTTAGTGGCTACACCTTC.

In the case of this clonotype: This CDR3 fails to terminate in the conserved phenylalanine or tryptophan, so it likely reflects a read error. The chain employs TRBV12-3 or TRBV12-4 and TRBJ2-7; D may match TRBD1 or TRBD2 (6 bases each). Trimming cost V 3 bases and J 3 bases, with 15 bases left between them. The CDR3 runs 15 residues. The CDR3 DNA follows: TGTGCCAGCAGTTTTTCATTTGGAGGGGGCTACGAGCAGTACTTG. It encodes CASSFSFGGGYEQYL.

On this clonotype: The conserved final phenylalanine or tryptophan is absent from the CDR3, which likely points to a read error. The chain carries TRBV5-1 and TRBJ2-7, with 7 bases lining up with TRBD2. The CDR3 contains 13 residues. CDR1 is SGHRS, CDR2 YFSETQ, per germline. DNA for the CDR3: TGCGCCAGCAACTTGGGACTAATCTACGAGCAGTACCTC. This encodes CASNLGLIYEQYL.

A note on this clonotype: A single base separates this from a much larger clone, so it may be a read error. The chain's CDR3 is CASIPGPRENTEAFF. The CDR3 nucleotides are TGCGCCAGCATCCCGGGACCCCGAGAGAACACTGAAGCTTTCTTT. The chain joins TRBV4-3 to TRBJ1-1, with a possible D match to TRBD1 (5 bases). The germline V and J ends were trimmed by 7 bases and 1 base, with 16 bases remaining between them. The CDR3 consists of 15 residues. In germline, CDR1 is LGHNA, CDR2 YSLEER.

Notes on this clonotype: At one end, the junction sequence differs from germline, possibly due to a read error. The V call is TRBV5-1, the J call TRBJ2-3; D might be TRBD1 (6 bases). The J call is in doubt because the DNA end fits TRBJ1-5 better. The germline V gene has CDR1 SGHRS and CDR2 YFSETQ. This CDR3 is 13 amino acids long. The CDR3 spells CASRGTGPDTQHF. CDR3 bases: TGTGCCAGCAGAGGCACAGGGCCAGATACGCAGCATTTT.

Regarding this clonotype: An end of the junction differs from the germline gene, which may be a read error. The genes are TRBV4-2 and TRBJ1-1; D ambiguous. The V gene's germline CDR1 is LGHNA and CDR2 YNFKEQ. The CDR3 is made up of 14 amino acids. CDR3 region: CASSTDQRGAETFF. CDR3 DNA: TGTGCCAGCAGCACAGACCAGAGAGGTGCTGAAACTTTCTTT.

This clonotype was detected many times. One base away lies a much larger clone, so this may be a sequencing read error. The rearrangement uses TRBV11-3 and TRBJ1-5, with D possibly matching TRBD1 (5 bases). Germline V gene data show CDR1 as SGHNT and CDR2 as YENEEA. This CDR3 region has 15 residues. V lost 0 bases and J lost 6, with 12 bases in between. As DNA, the CDR3 is TGTGCCAGCAGCTTAGATCTGGGGGTGACTCAGCCCCAGCATTTT. This gives the protein CASSLDLGVTQPQHF.

The V and J genes are TRBV11-2 and TRBJ2-7, with 7 bases lining up with TRBD1. With 0 bases clipped from V and 3 bases from J, the junction kept 8 bases outside the gene matches. Germline CDR1 reads SGHAT; CDR2 reads FQNNGV. CDR3 length: 16 amino acids. The CDR3 region is CASSLDLRTGIYEQYF. The CDR3 coding sequence is TGTGCCAGCAGCTTAGATCTGAGGACAGGAATCTACGAGCAGTACTTC.

As concerns this clonotype: This clone may be a read error of a much larger clone one base away. The gene calls are TRBV29-1 and TRBJ2-5, with D unresolved. The CDR3 totals 12 residues. CDR1 and CDR2 from the germline V gene are SQVTM and ANQGSEA. As DNA, the CDR3 is TGCTGCGATGAAATACAGTTGGAGATGCAGTACTTC. This sequence encodes CCDEIQLEMQYF.

As for this clonotype: This may be a read error: a much more frequent sequence differs by one nucleotide. Because it lacks the conserved phenylalanine or tryptophan at the end, this CDR3 is likely a read error. J is TRBJ2-3 and V is TRBV4-3; 9 bases are shared with TRBD1. The CDR3 is 15 residues long. Germline V gives CDR1 LGHNA, CDR2 YSLEER. This chain's CDR3 is CARSRRQGGTDTQYY. DNA of the CDR3: TGCGCCAGGAGCCGCCGACAGGGGGGGACAGATACGCAGTATTAT.

This clonotype has ten or more counts. The rearrangement uses TRBV29-1 and TRBJ1-5; D is undetermined. Germline V gives CDR1 SQVTM, CDR2 ANQGSEA. Deletions cut 4 bases from V and 4 bases from J, with 11 bases between. The CDR3 contains 13 residues. CDR3: CSVVSSVNQPQHF. The CDR3 nucleotides read TGCAGCGTTGTGAGTAGTGTTAATCAGCCCCAGCATTTT.

On this clonotype itself: One junction end disagrees with the germline gene, perhaps due to a read error. This chain uses TRBV6-2 or TRBV6-3 with TRBJ1-5; D is unclear. Germline-derived CDR1 and CDR2 are MNHEY and SVGEGT. The CDR3 length is 15 residues. CDR3 sequence (DNA): TGTGCCAGCACCCTCAACAGTTATATTAATCAGCCCCAACATTTT. This gives the protein CASTLNSYINQPQHF.

The chain joins TRBV5-1 to TRBJ2-6; no firm D call. Between the trimmed V and J ends, which lost 4 bases and 1 base, there was a span of 9 bases. This CDR3 region has 15 residues. Germline CDR1 and CDR2: SGHRS and YFSETQ. Here the CDR3 reads CASSLRRSGANVLTF. CDR3 DNA sequence: TGCGCCAGCAGCCTGAGGCGTTCTGGGGCCAACGTCCTGACTTTC.

Concerning this clonotype itself: No conserved phenylalanine or tryptophan is present at the end of the CDR3, so a read error is the likely explanation. In DNA form, the CDR3 reads TGTGCCAACAGTTTAGTTCTGGAAGAGACCCAGTACTCC. Amino acid sequence: CANSLVLEETQYS. J is TRBJ2-5 and V is TRBV11-2, with no clear D. This CDR3 comprises 13 residues. Per the germline V gene, CDR1 is SGHAT and CDR2 is FQNNGV. Trimming cost V 10 bases and J 3 bases, with 15 bases left between them.

On this clonotype itself: Since a much larger clone is just one base distant, this may be a read error. The conserved phenylalanine or tryptophan normally closing the CDR3 is absent here, so this likely arose from a read error. The DNA is left out, because the CDR3 cannot be placed on it with certainty; the CDR3 is given as TCRdb lists it. J is TRBJ2-1 and V is TRBV5-4; the DNA was not compared with TRBD2, the D call given in the table. The CDR3 adds up to 14 amino acids, both ends counted. In germline, CDR1 is SGHNT, CDR2 YYREEE (reference sequence). The CDR3 loop reads CASNLGGGNNEQFL.

About this clonotype itself: At one of its ends the junction is not consistent with the germline gene, which may arise from a read error. J is TRBJ2-3 and V is TRBV10-2, with a possible D match to TRBD1 (6 bases). CDR3 length: 15 amino acids. Germline CDR1 reads WSHSY; CDR2 reads SAAADI. Written as DNA, the CDR3 is TGTACCAGCAGTGAGTCGACGGCAGGGGCAGATACGCAGTATTTT. It specifies CTSSESTAGADTQYF.

This clonotype occurred many times. The DNA is left out, because the CDR3 cannot be placed on it with certainty; the CDR3 is given as TCRdb lists it. The chain recombines TRBV9 with TRBJ2-7; the DNA was not used to check the table's D call, TRBD1. Germline CDR1 SGDLS, CDR2 YYNGEE. The CDR3 length is 13 residues, termini included. The CDR3 loop is CASSFGDGATKYF.

Points on this clonotype: One end of the junction varies from germline; a read error may be responsible. CDR3 nucleotides: TGTGCCAGCAGCTTCGGGACAAATACTGTCCTTAATTCACCCCTCTACTTT. Its translation is CASSFGTNTVLNSPLYF. The chain couples TRBV7-9 to TRBJ1-6, with D possibly matching TRBD1 (6 bases). This CDR3 is 17 amino acids long. Germline CDR1 SEHNR, CDR2 FQNEAQ (reference sequence).

About this clonotype itself: Compared with germline, one end of the junction differs, possibly owing to a read error. The DNA of the CDR3 is TGCGCCAGCAGTTTATGGGACAGGGACACTGAAGCTTTCTTT. It yields the protein CASSLWDRDTEAFF. The chain uses TRBV12-3 or TRBV12-4 and TRBJ1-1; 9 positions agree with TRBD1. The length of the CDR3 is 14 residues.

Of note for this clonotype: This may be a read error: a much more frequent sequence differs by one nucleotide. V is TRBV18 and J is TRBJ1-5; no firm D call. CDR3 length: 14 residues. Trimming took off 2 bases at V and 0 bases at J, with 5 bases between the two ends. CDR1 is KGHSH and CDR2 is LQKENI in the germline V gene. CDR3 coding DNA: TGTGCCAGCTCACCAGTAGATAGCAATCAGCCCCAGCATTTT. Translating gives CASSPVDSNQPQHF.

On this clonotype itself: One end of the junction does not line up with germline, which may come from a read error. The chain uses TRBV6-2 or TRBV6-3 and TRBJ2-1; no clear D. Germline V gene lookup returns CDR1 MNHEY and CDR2 SVGEGT. The CDR3 is 15 residues long. Here the CDR3 reads CASSLTPSYYNEQFF. DNA for the CDR3: TGCGCCAGCAGTTTAACCCCAAGCTACTACAATGAGCAGTTCTTC.

Comment on this clonotype: The junction departs from germline at one end; a sequencing error may be responsible. The chain recombines TRBV4-1 with TRBJ2-7, with 9 bases identical to TRBD2. CDR1 MGHRA and CDR2 YSYEKL come from the germline V gene. The CDR3 length is 15 residues. In DNA, the CDR3 is TGTGCCAGCAGCCGCCAAACTAGCGGGCTCTACGAGCAGTACTTC. It encodes CASSRQTSGLYEQYF.

Worth noting for this clonotype: Germline is not matched at one junction end, which may reflect a read error. The rearrangement links TRBV11-2 to TRBJ2-7; the D gene is possibly TRBD2 (5 bases). CDR1 and CDR2 from the germline V gene are SGHAT and FQNNGV. The CDR3 is made up of 15 amino acids. DNA of the CDR3: TGTGTCAGCAGCCATGGGAGAGGGAGAACCTACGAGCAGTACTTC. This codes for CVSSHGRGRTYEQYF.